These T cell receptor beta chains were read from a single sample in a study of blood T cell repertoires in COVID-19. The data were produced by immunoSEQ multiplex PCR, yet TCRdb's version contains in-frame clones alone and is incomplete. This sample yields roughly 250,000 clones, of which about 88% are seen a single time; 2% to 2.5% belongs to the top ten. Sequenced input: peripheral blood. All receptors come from a middle-aged woman who had recovered from COVID-19. Both conserved end residues are trimmed from each CDR3.

V gene: TRBV11-3
CDR3 protein: ASSLERSYEQY

V gene: TRBV11-3
CDR3 protein: ASSLGLREGSYNEQF

V gene: TRBV14
CDR3 protein: ASSQERQGAVHETQY

V gene: TRBV4-3
CDR3 protein: ASSQDRSGDRDINIQY

V gene: TRBV19
CDR3 protein: ASRPSGTSGNNEQF

V gene: TRBV9
CDR3 protein: ASSVDQGATGNTIY

V gene: TRBV6-5
CDR3 protein: ASRRDGSNQPQH

V gene: TRBV3-1/TRBV3-2
CDR3 protein: ASSVQGTQY

V gene: TRBV11-2
CDR3 protein: ASSLVRGGGETQY

V gene: TRBV4-2
CDR3 protein: ASSHGGDRGLLGYGYT

V gene: TRBV5-1
CDR3 protein: ASSAALYNNEQF

V gene: TRBV10-3
CDR3 protein: AISEQEHSYEQY

V gene: TRBV9
CDR3 protein: ASSTGLAGGPYNEQF

V gene: TRBV27
CDR3 protein: ASSLFGSGSGETQY

V gene: TRBV2
CDR3 protein: AILAGQDSYEQY